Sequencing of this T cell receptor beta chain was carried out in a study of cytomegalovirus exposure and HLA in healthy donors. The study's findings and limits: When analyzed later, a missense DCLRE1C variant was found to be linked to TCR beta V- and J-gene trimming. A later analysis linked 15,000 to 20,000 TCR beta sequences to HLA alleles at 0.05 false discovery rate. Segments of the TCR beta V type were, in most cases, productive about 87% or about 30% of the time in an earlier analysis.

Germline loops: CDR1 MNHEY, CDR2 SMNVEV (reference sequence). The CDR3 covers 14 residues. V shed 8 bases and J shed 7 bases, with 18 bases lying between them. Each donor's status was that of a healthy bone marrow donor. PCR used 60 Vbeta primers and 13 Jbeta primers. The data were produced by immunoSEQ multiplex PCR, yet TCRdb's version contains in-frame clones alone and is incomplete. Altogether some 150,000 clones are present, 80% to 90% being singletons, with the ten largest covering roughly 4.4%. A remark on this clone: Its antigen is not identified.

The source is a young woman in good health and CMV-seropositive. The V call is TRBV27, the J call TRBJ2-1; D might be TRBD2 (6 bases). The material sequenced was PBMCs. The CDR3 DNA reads TGTGCCAGCGGACCTGGGACTGGAGGTAATGAGCAGTTCTTC. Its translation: CASGPGTGGNEQFF.